Listed below are T cell receptor beta chains from one sample, sequenced in a study of blood T cell repertoires in COVID-19. The table came from immunoSEQ multiplex PCR; TCRdb's copy has only in-frame clones and leaves some out. This sample has 75,000 to 100,000 clones, with roughly 78% found just once. Sequencing used peripheral blood. The receptors shown here come from a man aged 45-65 years with active or convalescent COVID-19. Each CDR3 is given with its conserved first and last residue. A D gene is named only where the DNA matches it firmly. Where a row states a size, it is once, few, many or the class of an expanded clone; other rows omit it.

clone_size | j_call | d_call | v_call | cdr3_nt | cdr3_aa
NA | TRBJ2-6 | NA | TRBV19 | TGTGCCAGCAGCGGTCCCTCTGGGGCCAACGTCCTGACTTTC | CASSGPSGANVLTF
NA | TRBJ1-2 | TRBD1 | TRBV2 | TGTGCCAGCAGTCCAGGACAGGGCCATCAGGGCTACACCTTC | CASSPGQGHQGYTF
NA | TRBJ1-5 | NA | TRBV19 | TGTGCCAGTAGGATGGGAGGGGACGGCAATCAGCCCCAGCATTTT | CASRMGGDGNQPQHF
once | TRBJ2-5 | NA | TRBV28 | TGTGCCAGCAGTTTCCAACGGACTGTTGGGCGAGAGACCCAGTACTTC | CASSFQRTVGRETQYF
NA | TRBJ2-1 | NA | TRBV20-1 | TGCAGTGCTAGCAACAATGAGCAGTTCTTC | CSASNNEQFF
NA | TRBJ1-1 | NA | TRBV12-3/TRBV12-4 | TGTGCCAGCTGGGCCTGGGCGGGCACTGAAGCTTTCTTT | CASWAWAGTEAFF
NA | TRBJ1-2 | NA | TRBV28 | TGTGCCAGCAGGGATGGGAGTAACTATGGCTACACCTTC | CASRDGSNYGYTF
NA | TRBJ2-5 | TRBD2 | TRBV28 | TGTGCCAGCAAAGCGGGGGGAGGAGAGACCCAGTACTTC | CASKAGGGETQYF
NA | TRBJ1-5 | TRBD1 | TRBV9 | TGTGCCAGCAGCGCCAGTCCAGGGGGGAATCAGCCCCAGCATTTT | CASSASPGGNQPQHF
NA | TRBJ1-5 | NA | TRBV6-1 | TGTGCCAGCAGTGCCTCTGGGACCGGGGGTATTAGCAATCAGCCCCAGCATTTT | CASSASGTGGISNQPQHF
NA | TRBJ1-2 | NA | TRBV18 | TGTGCCAGCTCACCTCCGGGTGTACCAAGCCAAGGCTACACCTTC | CASSPPGVPSQGYTF
NA | TRBJ1-1 | NA | TRBV14 | TGTGCCAGCAGCCAAGATCGAAGTGAGGGCACTGAAGCTTTCTTT | CASSQDRSEGTEAFF
NA | TRBJ2-1 | NA | TRBV10-1 | TGCGCCAGTTCTCAGGGGAATGAGCAGTTCTTC | CASSQGNEQFF
NA | TRBJ2-1 | TRBD1 | TRBV11-3 | TGTGCCAGCAGCGTGACAGGGGGCAATGAGCAGTTCTTC | CASSVTGGNEQFF
NA | TRBJ1-6 | TRBD1 | TRBV5-6 | TGTGCCAGCAGGGGGGCAGGGGGCGGATGGAATTCACCCCTCCACTTT | CASRGAGGGWNSPLHF
NA | TRBJ1-5 | NA | TRBV18 | TGTGCCAGCTCAGCAGGGGCTCCAGGTTCGTATAGCAATCAGCCCCAGCATTTT | CASSAGAPGSYSNQPQHF
NA | TRBJ1-5 | NA | TRBV19 | TGTGCCAGTAGTATGGCAGCGGATCAGCCCCAGCATTTT | CASSMAADQPQHF
NA | TRBJ1-5 | TRBD1 | TRBV2 | TGTGCCAGCAGTCGACAGGGGGATAGCAATCAGCCCCAGCATTTT | CASSRQGDSNQPQHF
NA | TRBJ2-1 | TRBD1 | TRBV10-3 | TGTGCCATCAGTGGAGGACAGGGGACCTACAATGAGCAGTTCTTC | CAISGGQGTYNEQFF
NA | TRBJ2-1 | TRBD2 | TRBV14 | TGTGCCAGCAGCCAGTGGGCGGGGGGGCCTCTTGAGCAGTTCTTC | CASSQWAGGPLEQFF
NA | TRBJ2-1 | TRBD2 | TRBV6-5 | TGTGCCAGCAGTTACACCGGGACTAGCGGGTACAATGAGCAGTTCTTC | CASSYTGTSGYNEQFF
NA | TRBJ1-5 | NA | TRBV28 | TGTGCCAGCAGTTTTTCAGGGAAAAAGCCCCAGCATTTT | CASSFSGKKPQHF
NA | TRBJ2-2 | NA | TRBV11-2 | TGTGCCAGCAGCTTAGAGCAGGGGTCCGGGGAGCTGTTTTTT | CASSLEQGSGELFF
NA | TRBJ1-4 | TRBD1 | TRBV14 | TGTGCCAGCAGCCAAGCCCCCAGGGGGCTCGGAAATGAAAAACTGTTTTTT | CASSQAPRGLGNEKLFF
NA | TRBJ2-4 | NA | TRBV6-6 | TGTGCCAGCAACCGAGAAACCTTTGACATTCAGTACTTC | CASNRETFDIQYF
NA | TRBJ2-3 | NA | TRBV5-8 | TGTGCCAGCACCTCAGGACAGTTCACAGATACGCAGTATTTT | CASTSGQFTDTQYF
NA | TRBJ2-6 | TRBD1 | TRBV7-8 | TGTGCCAGCGGACAGGGCACTTTGGGGGCCAACGTCCTGACTTTC | CASGQGTLGANVLTF
NA | TRBJ1-5 | TRBD1 | TRBV6-5 | TGTGCCAGCAGTTCCTCCACTCAGGGGGATCAGCCCCAGCATTTT | CASSSSTQGDQPQHF
NA | TRBJ1-1 | TRBD1 | TRBV6-4 | TGTGCCAGCAGCGACGGACAGGGCGGCCAAGCTTTCTTT | CASSDGQGGQAFF
NA | TRBJ1-3 | TRBD1 | TRBV25-1 | TGTGCCAGCAGTCCCCCTCTGGACAGGAACTCTGGAAACACCATATATTTT | CASSPPLDRNSGNTIYF
NA | TRBJ2-2 | NA | TRBV6-5 | TGTGCCAGCAGTTTTCGGACTATACCGAACACCGGGGAGCTGTTTTTT | CASSFRTIPNTGELFF
NA | TRBJ2-1 | NA | TRBV24-1 | TGTGCCACCAGTGATACCAGGGTTAATGAGCAGTTCTTC | CATSDTRVNEQFF
few | TRBJ2-1 | TRBD2 | TRBV30 | TGTGCCTGGAACCCGGTCGGGGGGATAGATGAGCAGTTCTTC | CAWNPVGGIDEQFF
NA | TRBJ2-5 | NA | TRBV18 | TGTGCCAGCTCAAAATCTACAGGTTACCAAGAGACCCAGTACTTC | CASSKSTGYQETQYF
NA | TRBJ2-5 | TRBD2 | TRBV7-2 | TGTGCCAGCAGCTTACCTCTACTAGCGGGGGGCCCTCCAAGAGAGACCCAGTACTTC | CASSLPLLAGGPPRETQYF
NA | TRBJ1-6 | TRBD1 | TRBV4-1 | TGCGCCAGCAGCCAAGAGTCAGCAGGGGGGAATTCACCCCTCCACTTT | CASSQESAGGNSPLHF
once | TRBJ1-1 | TRBD1 | TRBV25-1 | TGTGCCAGCAGTGTCGGGACAGGGGTTACTGAAGCTTTCTTT | CASSVGTGVTEAFF
NA | TRBJ1-1 | TRBD1 | TRBV18 | TGTGCCAGCTCACCGGGACAGAGGATGAACACTGAAGCTTTCTTT | CASSPGQRMNTEAFF
once | TRBJ1-2 | NA | TRBV9 | TGTGCCAGCGGCGCCGGGGGGAAGGTTGCCTACACCTTC | CASGAGGKVAYTF
NA | TRBJ1-1 | TRBD1 | TRBV27 | TGTGCCAGCAGGTCGGACAGGGACGGTGCTGAAGCTTTCTTT | CASRSDRDGAEAFF
NA | TRBJ2-7 | NA | TRBV6-6 | TGTGCCAGCATGGGAGGAGTACTCTACGAGCAGTACTTC | CASMGGVLYEQYF
NA | TRBJ1-1 | NA | TRBV16 | TGTGCCAGCAGCCCCCGGGGGGCGGTGAACACTGAAGCTTTCTTT | CASSPRGAVNTEAFF
NA | TRBJ2-7 | TRBD1 | TRBV7-2 | TGTGCCAGCAGCCGTGACAGGGCTTCCTACGAGCAGTACTTC | CASSRDRASYEQYF
NA | TRBJ2-1 | TRBD1 | TRBV7-2 | TGTGCCAGCAGCCTCGGACAGGGGGCGCACAATGAGCAGTTCTTC | CASSLGQGAHNEQFF
NA | TRBJ2-4 | TRBD1 | TRBV23-1 | TGCGCCAGCAGTCAATCGGGACAGGGGAACATTCAGTACTTC | CASSQSGQGNIQYF
few | TRBJ1-5 | TRBD1 | TRBV27 | TGTGCCAGCAGTTTAATCACAGGGGTCAATCAGCCCCAGCATTTT | CASSLITGVNQPQHF